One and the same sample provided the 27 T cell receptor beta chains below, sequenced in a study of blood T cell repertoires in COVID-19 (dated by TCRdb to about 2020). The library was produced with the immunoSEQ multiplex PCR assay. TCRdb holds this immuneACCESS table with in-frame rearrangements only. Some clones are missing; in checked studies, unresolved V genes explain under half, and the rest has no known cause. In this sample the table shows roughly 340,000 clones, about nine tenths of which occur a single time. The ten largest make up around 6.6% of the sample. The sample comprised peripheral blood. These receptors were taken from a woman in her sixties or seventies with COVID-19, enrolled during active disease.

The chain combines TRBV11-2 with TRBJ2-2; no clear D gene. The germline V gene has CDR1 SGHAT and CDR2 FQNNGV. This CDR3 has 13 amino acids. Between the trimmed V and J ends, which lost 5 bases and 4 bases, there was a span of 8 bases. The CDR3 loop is CASSRVRTGELFF. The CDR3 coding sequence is TGTGCCAGCAGCCGCGTTCGCACCGGGGAGCTGTTTTTT.

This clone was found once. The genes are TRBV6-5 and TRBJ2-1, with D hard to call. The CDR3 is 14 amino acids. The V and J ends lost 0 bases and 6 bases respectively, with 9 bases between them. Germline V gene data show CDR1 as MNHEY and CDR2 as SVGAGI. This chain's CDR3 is CASSYSSGGNEQFF. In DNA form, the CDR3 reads TGTGCCAGCAGTTACTCTTCCGGCGGCAATGAGCAGTTCTTC.

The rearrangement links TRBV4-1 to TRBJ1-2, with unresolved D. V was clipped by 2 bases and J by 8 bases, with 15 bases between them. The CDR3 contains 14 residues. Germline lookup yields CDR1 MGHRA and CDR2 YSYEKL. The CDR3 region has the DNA TGCGCCAGCAGCCAAATACTCGATCTCTCGGGCTACACCTTC. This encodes CASSQILDLSGYTF.

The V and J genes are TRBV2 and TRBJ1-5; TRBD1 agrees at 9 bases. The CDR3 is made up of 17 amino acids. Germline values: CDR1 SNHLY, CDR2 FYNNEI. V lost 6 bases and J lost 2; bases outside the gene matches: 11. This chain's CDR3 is CASRGDRGAMGNQPQHF. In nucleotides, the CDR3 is TGTGCCAGCAGGGGTGACAGGGGGGCGATGGGCAATCAGCCCCAGCATTTT.

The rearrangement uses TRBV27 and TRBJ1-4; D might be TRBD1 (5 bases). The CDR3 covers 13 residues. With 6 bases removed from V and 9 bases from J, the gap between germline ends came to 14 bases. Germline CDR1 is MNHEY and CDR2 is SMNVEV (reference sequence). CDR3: CASSSSRQQKLFF. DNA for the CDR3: TGTGCCAGCAGCTCGTCCCGACAGCAAAAACTGTTTTTT.

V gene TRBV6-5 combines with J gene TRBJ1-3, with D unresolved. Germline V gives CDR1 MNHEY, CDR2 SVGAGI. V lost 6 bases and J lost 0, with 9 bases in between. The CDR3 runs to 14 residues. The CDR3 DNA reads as TGTGCCAGCAGCCTCGCAGACTCTGGAAACACCATATATTTT. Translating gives CASSLADSGNTIYF.

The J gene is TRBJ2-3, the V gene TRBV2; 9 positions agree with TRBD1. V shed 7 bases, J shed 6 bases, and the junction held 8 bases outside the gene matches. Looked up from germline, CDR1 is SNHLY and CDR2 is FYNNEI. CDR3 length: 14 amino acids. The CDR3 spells CASTPRQGVDTQYF. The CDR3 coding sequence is TGTGCCAGCACTCCTAGACAGGGGGTCGATACGCAGTATTTT. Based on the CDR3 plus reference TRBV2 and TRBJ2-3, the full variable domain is EPEVTQTPSHQVTQMGQEVILRCVPISNHLYFYWYRQILGQKVEFLVSFYNNEISEKSEIFDDQFSVERPDGSNFTLKIRSTKLEDSAMYFCASTPRQGVDTQYFGPGTRLTVL.

The CDR3 is CASSVASFRDTHSLTGTEAFF. CDR3 DNA sequence: TGTGCCAGCAGCGTAGCCTCCTTCCGGGACACACATAGTTTGACGGGCACTGAAGCTTTCTTT. The V call is TRBV9, the J call TRBJ1-1; TRBD1 might be the D (6 bases). The V end lost 0 bases, the J end lost 4 bases, and 31 bases lay between the germline ends. Germline CDR1 SGDLS, CDR2 YYNGEE. The CDR3 length is 21 residues.

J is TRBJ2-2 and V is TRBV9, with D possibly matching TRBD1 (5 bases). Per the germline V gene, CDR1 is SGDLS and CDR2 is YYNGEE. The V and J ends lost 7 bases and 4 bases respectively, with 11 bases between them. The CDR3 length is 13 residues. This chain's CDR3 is CASLGLTTGELFF. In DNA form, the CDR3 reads TGTGCCAGCCTGGGGCTAACCACCGGGGAGCTGTTTTTT.

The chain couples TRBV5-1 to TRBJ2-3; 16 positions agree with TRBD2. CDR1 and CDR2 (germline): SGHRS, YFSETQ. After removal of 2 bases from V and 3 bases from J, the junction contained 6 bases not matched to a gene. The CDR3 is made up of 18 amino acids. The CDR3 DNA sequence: TGCGCCAGCAGCTTAGGGACTAGCGGGGGGGCCCGGACAGATACGCAGTATTTT. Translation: CASSLGTSGGARTDTQYF.

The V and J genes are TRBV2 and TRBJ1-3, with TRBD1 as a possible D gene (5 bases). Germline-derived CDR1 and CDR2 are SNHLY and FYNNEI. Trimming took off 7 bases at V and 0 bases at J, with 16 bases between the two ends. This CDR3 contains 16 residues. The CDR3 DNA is TGTGCCAGCAACGAACAGGCGGAGGGCTCTGGAAACACCATATATTTT. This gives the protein CASNEQAEGSGNTIYF. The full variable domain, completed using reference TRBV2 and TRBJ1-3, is EPEVTQTPSHQVTQMGQEVILRCVPISNHLYFYWYRQILGQKVEFLVSFYNNEISEKSEIFDDQFSVERPDGSNFTLKIRSTKLEDSAMYFCASNEQAEGSGNTIYFGEGSWLTVV.

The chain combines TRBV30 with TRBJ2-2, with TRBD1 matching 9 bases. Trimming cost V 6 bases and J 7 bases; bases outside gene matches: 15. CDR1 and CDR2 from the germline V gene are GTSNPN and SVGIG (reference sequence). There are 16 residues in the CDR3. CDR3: CACPYRDRVTNGELFF. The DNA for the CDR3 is TGTGCCTGTCCTTACCGGGACAGGGTGACAAACGGGGAGCTGTTTTTT. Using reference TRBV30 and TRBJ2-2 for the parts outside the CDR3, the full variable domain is SQTIHQWPATLVQPVGSPLSLECTVEGTSNPNLYWYRQAAGRGLQLLFYSVGIGQISSEVPQNLSASRPQDRQFILSSKKLLLSDSGFYLCACPYRDRVTNGELFFGEGSRLTVL.

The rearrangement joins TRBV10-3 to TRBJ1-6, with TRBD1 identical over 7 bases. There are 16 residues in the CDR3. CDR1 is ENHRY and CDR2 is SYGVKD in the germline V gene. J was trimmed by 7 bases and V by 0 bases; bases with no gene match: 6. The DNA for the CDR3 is TGTGCCATCAGTGAGTCGGGCCAGGGGGTGAATTCACCCCTCCACTTT. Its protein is CAISESGQGVNSPLHF.

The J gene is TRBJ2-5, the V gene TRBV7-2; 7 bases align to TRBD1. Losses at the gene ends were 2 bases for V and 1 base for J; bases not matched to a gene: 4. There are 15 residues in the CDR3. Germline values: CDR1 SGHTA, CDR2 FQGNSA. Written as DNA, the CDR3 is TGTGCCAGCAGCTTATGGGACAGCCGCCAAGAGACCCAGTACTTC. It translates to CASSLWDSRQETQYF.

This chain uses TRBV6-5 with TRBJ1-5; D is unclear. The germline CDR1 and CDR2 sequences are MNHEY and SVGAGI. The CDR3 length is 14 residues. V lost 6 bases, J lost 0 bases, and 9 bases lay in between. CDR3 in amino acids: CASSQDYSNQPQHF. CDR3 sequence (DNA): TGTGCCAGCAGCCAGGATTATAGCAATCAGCCCCAGCATTTT.

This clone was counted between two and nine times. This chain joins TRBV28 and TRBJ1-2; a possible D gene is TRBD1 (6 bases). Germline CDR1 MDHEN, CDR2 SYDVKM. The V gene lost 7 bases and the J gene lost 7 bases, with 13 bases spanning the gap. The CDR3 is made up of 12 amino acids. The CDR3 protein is CASTQGSSGYTF. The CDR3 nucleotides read TGTGCCAGCACCCAGGGGAGTAGTGGCTACACCTTC.

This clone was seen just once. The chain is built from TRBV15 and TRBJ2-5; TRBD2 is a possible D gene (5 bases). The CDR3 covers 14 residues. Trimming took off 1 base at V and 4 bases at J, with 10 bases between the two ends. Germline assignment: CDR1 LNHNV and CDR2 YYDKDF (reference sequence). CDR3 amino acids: CATSRGGLPETQYF. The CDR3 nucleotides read TGTGCCACCAGCAGAGGCGGACTCCCAGAGACCCAGTACTTC.

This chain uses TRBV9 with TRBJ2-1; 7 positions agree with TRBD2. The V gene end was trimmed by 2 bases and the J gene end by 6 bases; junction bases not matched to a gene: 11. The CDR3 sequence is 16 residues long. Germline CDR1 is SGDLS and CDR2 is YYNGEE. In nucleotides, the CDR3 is TGTGCCAGCAGCGTCCATAGCGGGCCCCAAGGCAATGAGCAGTTCTTC. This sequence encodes CASSVHSGPQGNEQFF.

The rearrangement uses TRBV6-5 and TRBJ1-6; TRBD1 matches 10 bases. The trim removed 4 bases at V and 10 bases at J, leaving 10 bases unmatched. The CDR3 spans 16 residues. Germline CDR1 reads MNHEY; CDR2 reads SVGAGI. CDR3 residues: CASSFTSGQGQSPLHF. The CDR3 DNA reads TGTGCCAGCAGTTTCACATCGGGACAGGGGCAGTCACCCCTCCACTTT.

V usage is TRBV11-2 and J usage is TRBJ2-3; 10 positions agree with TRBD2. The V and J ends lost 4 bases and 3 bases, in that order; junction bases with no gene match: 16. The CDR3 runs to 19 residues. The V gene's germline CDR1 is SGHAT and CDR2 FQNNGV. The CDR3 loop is CASSSRPHPSGGSTDTQYF. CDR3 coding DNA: TGTGCCAGCAGCTCCCGCCCCCATCCTAGCGGGGGATCGACAGATACGCAGTATTTT. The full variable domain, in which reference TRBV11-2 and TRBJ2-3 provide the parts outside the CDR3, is EAGVAQSPRYKIIEKRQSVAFWCNPISGHATLYWYQQILGQGPKLLIQFQNNGVVDDSQLPKDRFSAERLKGVDSTLKIQPAKLEDSAVYLCASSSRPHPSGGSTDTQYFGPGTRLTVL.

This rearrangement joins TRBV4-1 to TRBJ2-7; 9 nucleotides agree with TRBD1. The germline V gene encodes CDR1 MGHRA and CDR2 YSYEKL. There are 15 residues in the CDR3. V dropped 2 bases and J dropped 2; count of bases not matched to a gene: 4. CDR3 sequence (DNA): TGCGCCAGCAGCCAACGGGACAGGGAAACCTACGAGCAGTACTTC. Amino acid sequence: CASSQRDRETYEQYF.

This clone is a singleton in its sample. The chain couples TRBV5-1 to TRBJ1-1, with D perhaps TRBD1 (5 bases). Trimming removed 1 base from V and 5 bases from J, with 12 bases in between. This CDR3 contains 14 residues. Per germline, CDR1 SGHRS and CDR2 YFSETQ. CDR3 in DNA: TGCGCCAGCAGCTTGTTAGGGGATAATACTGAAGCTTTCTTT. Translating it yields CASSLLGDNTEAFF. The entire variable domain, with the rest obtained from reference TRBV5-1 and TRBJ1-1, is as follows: KAGVTQTPRYLIKTRGQQVTLSCSPISGHRSVSWYQQTPGQGLQFLFEYFSETQRNKGNFPGRFSGRQFSNSRSEMNVSTLELGDSALYLCASSLLGDNTEAFFGQGTRLTVV.

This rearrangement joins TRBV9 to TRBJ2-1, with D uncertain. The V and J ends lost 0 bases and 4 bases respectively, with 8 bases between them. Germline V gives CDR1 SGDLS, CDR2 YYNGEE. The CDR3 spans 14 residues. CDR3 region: CASSVAPEYNEQFF. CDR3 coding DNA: TGTGCCAGCAGCGTAGCTCCAGAATACAATGAGCAGTTCTTC.

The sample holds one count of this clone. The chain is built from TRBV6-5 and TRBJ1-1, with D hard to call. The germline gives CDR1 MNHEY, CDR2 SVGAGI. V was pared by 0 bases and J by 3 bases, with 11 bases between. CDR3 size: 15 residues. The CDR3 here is CASSYSVSVDTEAFF. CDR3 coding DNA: TGTGCCAGCAGTTACTCTGTGAGTGTGGACACTGAAGCTTTCTTT.

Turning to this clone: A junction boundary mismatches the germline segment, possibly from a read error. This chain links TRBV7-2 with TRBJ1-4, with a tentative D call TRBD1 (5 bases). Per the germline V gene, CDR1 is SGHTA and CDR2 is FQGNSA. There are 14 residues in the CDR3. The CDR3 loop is CASSLGRDNGKLFF. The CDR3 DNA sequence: TGTGCCAGCAGCTTAGGCAGGGATAATGGAAAACTGTTTTTT.

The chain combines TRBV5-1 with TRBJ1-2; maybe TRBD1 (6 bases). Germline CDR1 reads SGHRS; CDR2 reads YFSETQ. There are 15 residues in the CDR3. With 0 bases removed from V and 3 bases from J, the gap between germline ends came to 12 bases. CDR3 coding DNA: TGCGCCAGCAGCTTGGGGGGGCGTGTGGACTATGGCTACACCTTC. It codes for CASSLGGRVDYGYTF.

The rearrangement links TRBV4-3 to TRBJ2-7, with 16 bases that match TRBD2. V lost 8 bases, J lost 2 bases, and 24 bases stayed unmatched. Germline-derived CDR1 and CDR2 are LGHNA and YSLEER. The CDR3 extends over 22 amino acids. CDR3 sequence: CASPQLNPGTSGGAFYPYEQYF. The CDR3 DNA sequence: TGCGCCAGCCCCCAGCTCAATCCCGGGACTAGCGGGGGGGCTTTCTATCCCTACGAGCAGTACTTC.